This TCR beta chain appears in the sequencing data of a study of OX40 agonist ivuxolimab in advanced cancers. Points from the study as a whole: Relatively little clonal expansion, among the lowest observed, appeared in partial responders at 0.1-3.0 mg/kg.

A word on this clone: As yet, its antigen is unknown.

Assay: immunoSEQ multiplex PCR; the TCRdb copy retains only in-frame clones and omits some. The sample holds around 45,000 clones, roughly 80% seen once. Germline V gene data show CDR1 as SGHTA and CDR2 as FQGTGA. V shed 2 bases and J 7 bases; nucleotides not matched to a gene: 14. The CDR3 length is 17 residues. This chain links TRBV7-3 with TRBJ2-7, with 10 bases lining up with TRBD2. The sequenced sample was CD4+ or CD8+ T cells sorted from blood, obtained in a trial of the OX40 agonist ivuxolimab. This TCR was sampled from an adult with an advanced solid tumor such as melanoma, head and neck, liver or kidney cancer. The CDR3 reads CASSLGPRGLALGEQYF. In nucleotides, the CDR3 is TGTGCCAGCAGCTTAGGGCCTAGGGGACTAGCGTTGGGTGAGCAGTACTTC.